Shown below are 2 T cell receptor beta chains from a single sample sequenced in a study of CD8+ T cells in alopecia areata. RNA was isolated and reverse transcribed to cDNA, the sequencing template. Using immunoSEQ multiplex PCR, the repertoire was profiled, and TCRdb retains in-frame clones only, with some absent. The table records under 250,000 clones, about 56% of them present only once. The sample consisted of CD8+ T cells sorted from blood. The origin of the receptors is a human donor in good health.

The chain is built from TRBV9 and TRBJ1-5; D gene unclear. V lost 0 bases and J lost 2, with 9 bases in between. The CDR3 contains 15 residues. The germline V gene has CDR1 SGDLS and CDR2 YYNGEE. CDR3 DNA: TGTGCCAGCAGCGTAGCGGGTAGCGGCAATCAGCCCCAGCATTTT. It yields the protein CASSVAGSGNQPQHF.

The V gene is TRBV9, the J gene TRBJ2-5; the D gene is possibly TRBD2 (6 bases). This CDR3 has 15 amino acids. With 2 bases removed from V and 1 base from J, the gap between germline ends came to 12 bases. The germline V gene has CDR1 SGDLS and CDR2 YYNGEE. The CDR3 loop reads CASSVEAGPQETQYF. In DNA form, the CDR3 reads TGTGCCAGCAGCGTCGAAGCGGGCCCCCAAGAGACCCAGTACTTC.